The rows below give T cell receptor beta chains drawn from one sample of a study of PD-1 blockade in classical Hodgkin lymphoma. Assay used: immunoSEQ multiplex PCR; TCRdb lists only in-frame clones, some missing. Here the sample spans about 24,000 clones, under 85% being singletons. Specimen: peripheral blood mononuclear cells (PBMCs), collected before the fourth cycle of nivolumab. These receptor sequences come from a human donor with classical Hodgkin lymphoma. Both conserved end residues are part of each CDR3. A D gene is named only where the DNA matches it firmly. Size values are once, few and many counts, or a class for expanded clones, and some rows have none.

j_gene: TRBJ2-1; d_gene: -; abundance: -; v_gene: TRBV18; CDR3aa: CASSPQGGPLNEQFF; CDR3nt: TGTGCCAGCTCACCACAGGGGGGCCCTTTGAATGAGCAGTTCTTC
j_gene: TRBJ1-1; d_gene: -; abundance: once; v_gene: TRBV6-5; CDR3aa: CASFANTEAFF; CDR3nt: TGTGCCAGCTTCGCGAACACTGAAGCTTTCTTT
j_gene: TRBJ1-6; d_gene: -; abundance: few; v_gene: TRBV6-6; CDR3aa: CASSYGDFYNSPLHF; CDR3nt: TGTGCCAGCAGCTACGGGGACTTTTATAATTCACCCCTCCACTTT
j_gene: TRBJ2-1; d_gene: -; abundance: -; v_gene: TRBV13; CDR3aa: CASTPRGFGNEQFF; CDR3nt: TGTGCCAGCACCCCACGGGGGTTCGGCAATGAGCAGTTCTTC
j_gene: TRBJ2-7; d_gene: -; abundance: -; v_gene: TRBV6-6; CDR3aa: CASSYGGAGAVQYF; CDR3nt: TGTGCCAGCAGTTACGGTGGGGCAGGGGCAGTGCAGTACTTC
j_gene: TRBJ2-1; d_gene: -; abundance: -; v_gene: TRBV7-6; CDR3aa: CASSPQTGGEQFF; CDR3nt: TGTGCCAGCAGCCCCCAGACGGGCGGGGAGCAGTTCTTC
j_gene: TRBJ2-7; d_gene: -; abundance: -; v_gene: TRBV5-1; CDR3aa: CASGSPDRYEQYF; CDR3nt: TGCGCCAGCGGGTCGCCCGACAGATACGAGCAGTACTTC
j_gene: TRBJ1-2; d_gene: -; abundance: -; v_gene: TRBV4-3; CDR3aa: CASSLPGGYGYTF; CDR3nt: TGCGCCAGCAGCCTACCCGGGGGGTATGGCTACACCTTC
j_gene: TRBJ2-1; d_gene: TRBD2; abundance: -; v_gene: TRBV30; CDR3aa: CAWNPGGGSYNEQFF; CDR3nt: TGTGCCTGGAACCCGGGGGGGGGCTCCTACAATGAGCAGTTCTTC
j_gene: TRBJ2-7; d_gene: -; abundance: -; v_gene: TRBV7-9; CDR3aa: CASSLEYGGTPYEQYF; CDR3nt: TGTGCCAGCAGCTTAGAGTATGGCGGGACTCCCTACGAGCAGTACTTC
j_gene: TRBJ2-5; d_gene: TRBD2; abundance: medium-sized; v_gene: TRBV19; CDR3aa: CASTGSGISGETQYF; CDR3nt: TGTGCCAGTACGGGTAGCGGGATTTCGGGAGAGACCCAGTACTTC
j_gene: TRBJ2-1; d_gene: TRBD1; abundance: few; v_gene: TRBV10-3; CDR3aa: CAIKWSGGTGGRQNFFNEQFF; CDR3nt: TGTGCCATCAAGTGGTCAGGAGGGACAGGGGGGCGTCAAAATTTCTTCAATGAGCAGTTCTTC
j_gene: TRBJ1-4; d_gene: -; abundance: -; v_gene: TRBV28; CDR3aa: CASSLGGKLFF; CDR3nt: TGTGCCAGCAGTTTAGGAGGGAAACTGTTTTTT
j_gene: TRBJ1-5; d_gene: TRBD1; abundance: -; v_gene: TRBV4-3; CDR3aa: CASSQDGTGNQPQHF; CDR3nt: TGCGCCAGCAGCCAAGATGGGACAGGGAATCAGCCCCAGCATTTT
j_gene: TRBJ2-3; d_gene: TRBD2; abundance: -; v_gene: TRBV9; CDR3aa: CASQKGLAGGLRTDTQYF; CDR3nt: TGTGCCAGCCAAAAGGGGCTAGCGGGGGGGCTGAGAACAGATACGCAGTATTTT
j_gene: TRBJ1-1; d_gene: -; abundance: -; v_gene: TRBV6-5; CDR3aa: CASNPDISGTEAFF; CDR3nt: TGTGCCAGCAACCCGGACATTTCTGGCACTGAAGCTTTCTTT
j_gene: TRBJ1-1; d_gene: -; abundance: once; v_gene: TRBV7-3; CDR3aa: CASSFRGSTEAFF; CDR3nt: TGTGCCAGCAGCTTCAGGGGTTCCACTGAAGCTTTCTTT
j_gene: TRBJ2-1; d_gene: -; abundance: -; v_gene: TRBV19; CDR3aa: CASSPAPAYNEQFF; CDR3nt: TGTGCCAGTAGTCCAGCCCCCGCATACAATGAGCAGTTCTTC
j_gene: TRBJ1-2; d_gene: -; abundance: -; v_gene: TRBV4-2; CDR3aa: CASSQDLRGVIYGYTF; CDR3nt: TGTGCCAGCAGCCAAGATCTCCGGGGCGTGATTTATGGCTACACCTTC
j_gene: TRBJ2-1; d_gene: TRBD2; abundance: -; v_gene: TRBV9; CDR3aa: CASSVATTGGAGYNEQFF; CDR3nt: TGTGCCAGCAGCGTAGCGACAACCGGGGGGGCAGGCTACAATGAGCAGTTCTTC
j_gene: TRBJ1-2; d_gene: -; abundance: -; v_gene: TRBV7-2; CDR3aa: CASSLVGTGYTF; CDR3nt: TGTGCCAGCAGCTTAGTCGGCACCGGCTACACCTTC
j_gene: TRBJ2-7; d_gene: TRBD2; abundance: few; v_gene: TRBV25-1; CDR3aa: CASSEGTTKRQYF; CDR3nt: TGTGCCAGCAGTGAAGGGACTACCAAACGACAGTACTTC
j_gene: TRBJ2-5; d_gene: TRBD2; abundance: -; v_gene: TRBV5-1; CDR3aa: CASSLVASGIGETQYF; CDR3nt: TGCGCCAGCAGCTTGGTAGCTAGCGGGATTGGGGAGACCCAGTACTTC
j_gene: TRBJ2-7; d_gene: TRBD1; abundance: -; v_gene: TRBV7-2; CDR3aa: CASSLDRGWLEQYF; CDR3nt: TGTGCCAGCAGCTTGGACAGGGGTTGGCTCGAGCAGTACTTC
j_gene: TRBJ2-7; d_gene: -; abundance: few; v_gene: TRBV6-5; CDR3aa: CASRRVGTYEQYF; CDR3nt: TGTGCCAGCAGGCGGGTGGGAACCTACGAGCAGTACTTC
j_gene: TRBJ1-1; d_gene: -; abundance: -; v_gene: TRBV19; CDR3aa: CASSVVLTGTEAFF; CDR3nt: TGTGCCAGTAGTGTAGTCCTAACGGGGACTGAAGCTTTCTTT
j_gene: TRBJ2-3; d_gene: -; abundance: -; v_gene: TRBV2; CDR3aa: CASSEVLASLDTQYF; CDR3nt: TGTGCCAGCAGTGAGGTCTTAGCCTCCCTAGATACGCAGTATTTT
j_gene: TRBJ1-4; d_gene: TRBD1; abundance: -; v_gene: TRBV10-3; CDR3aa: CAISEGTASNEKLFF; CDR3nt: TGTGCCATCAGTGAGGGGACAGCGTCTAATGAAAAACTGTTTTTT
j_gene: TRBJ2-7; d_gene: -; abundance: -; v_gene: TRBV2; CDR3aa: CASSRQGQNEQYF; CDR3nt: TGTGCCAGCAGTCGGCAGGGGCAAAACGAGCAGTACTTC
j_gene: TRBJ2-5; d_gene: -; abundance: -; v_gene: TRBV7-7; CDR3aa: CASSLETFGSGETQYF; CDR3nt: TGTGCCAGCAGCTTAGAGACATTTGGAAGTGGGGAGACCCAGTACTTC
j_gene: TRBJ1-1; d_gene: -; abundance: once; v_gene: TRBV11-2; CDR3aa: CASSLFGGKNTEAFF; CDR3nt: TGTGCCAGCAGCTTATTTGGGGGCAAGAACACTGAAGCTTTCTTT
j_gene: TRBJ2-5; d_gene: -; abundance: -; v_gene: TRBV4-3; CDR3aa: CASSRSGGYQETQYF; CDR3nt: TGCGCCAGCAGCCGAAGTGGCGGGTACCAAGAGACCCAGTACTTC
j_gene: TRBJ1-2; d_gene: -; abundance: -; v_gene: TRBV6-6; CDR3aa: CASSYSKGIYGYTF; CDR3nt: TGTGCCAGCAGTTACTCGAAAGGGATCTATGGCTACACCTTC
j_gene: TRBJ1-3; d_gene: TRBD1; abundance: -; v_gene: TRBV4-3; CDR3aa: CASSQEGQGEGTIYF; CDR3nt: TGCGCCAGCAGCCAAGAAGGACAGGGGGAAGGCACCATATATTTT
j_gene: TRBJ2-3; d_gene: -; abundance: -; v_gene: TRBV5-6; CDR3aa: CASSRPLDTQYF; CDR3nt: TGTGCCAGCAGCCGGCCCCTGGATACGCAGTATTTT
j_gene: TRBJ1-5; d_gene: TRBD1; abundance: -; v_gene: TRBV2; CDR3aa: CASSEETGRSQPQHF; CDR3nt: TGTGCCAGCAGCGAAGAGACAGGGAGAAGTCAGCCCCAGCATTTT
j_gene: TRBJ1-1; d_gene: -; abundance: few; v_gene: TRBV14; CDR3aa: CASSQSRQVAFF; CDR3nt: TGTGCCAGCAGCCAAAGCCGACAGGTAGCTTTCTTT
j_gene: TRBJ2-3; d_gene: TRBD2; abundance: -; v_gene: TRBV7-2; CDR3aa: CASSLATSVRTDTQYF; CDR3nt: TGTGCCAGCAGCTTAGCAACTAGCGTAAGGACAGATACGCAGTATTTT
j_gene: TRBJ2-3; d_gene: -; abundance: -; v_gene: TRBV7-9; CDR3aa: CASSLAVGSDTDTQYF; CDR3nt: TGTGCCAGCAGCTTAGCAGTGGGCTCGGACACAGATACGCAGTATTTT
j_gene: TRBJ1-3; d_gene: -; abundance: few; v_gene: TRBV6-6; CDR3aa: CASRAGAGNTIYF; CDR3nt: TGTGCCAGCAGGGCGGGGGCTGGAAACACCATATATTTT
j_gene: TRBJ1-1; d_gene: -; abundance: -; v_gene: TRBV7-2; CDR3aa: CASTREQVPNTEAFF; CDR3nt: TGTGCCAGCACCCGGGAACAGGTTCCGAACACTGAAGCTTTCTTT
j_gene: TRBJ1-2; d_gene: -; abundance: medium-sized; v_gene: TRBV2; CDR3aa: CASSDIGGPDGYTF; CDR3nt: TGTGCCAGCAGTGATATTGGGGGTCCCGATGGCTACACCTTC
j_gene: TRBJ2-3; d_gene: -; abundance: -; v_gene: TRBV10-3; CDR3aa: CAISLLDTQYF; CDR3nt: TGTGCCATCAGTCTCCTTGATACGCAGTATTTT
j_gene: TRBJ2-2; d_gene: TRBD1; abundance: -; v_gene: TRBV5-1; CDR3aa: CASSLGQGAGTGELFF; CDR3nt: TGCGCCAGCAGCCTCGGACAGGGTGCGGGCACCGGGGAGCTGTTTTTT
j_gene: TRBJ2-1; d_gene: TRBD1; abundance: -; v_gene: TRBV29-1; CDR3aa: CSVRRQGSYNEQFF; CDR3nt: TGCAGCGTCCGACGACAGGGTTCCTACAATGAGCAGTTCTTC
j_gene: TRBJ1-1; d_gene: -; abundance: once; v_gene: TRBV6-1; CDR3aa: CASSDRGFELERNTEAFF; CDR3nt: TGTGCCAGCAGTGATAGAGGGTTCGAGCTGGAAAGGAACACTGAAGCTTTCTTT
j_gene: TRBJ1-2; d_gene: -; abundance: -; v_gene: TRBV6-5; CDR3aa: CASRKPNNYGYTF; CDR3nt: TGTGCCAGCCGGAAGCCAAATAACTATGGCTACACCTTC
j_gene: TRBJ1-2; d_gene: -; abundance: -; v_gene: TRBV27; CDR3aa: CASSHRAANYGYTF; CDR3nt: TGTGCCAGCAGCCACCGGGCGGCTAACTATGGCTACACCTTC
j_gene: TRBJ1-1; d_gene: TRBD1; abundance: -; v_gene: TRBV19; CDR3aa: CATDRGLNTEAFF; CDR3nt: TGTGCCACAGACAGGGGGTTGAACACTGAAGCTTTCTTT
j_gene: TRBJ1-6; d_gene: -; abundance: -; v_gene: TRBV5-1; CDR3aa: CASSLARDSPLHF; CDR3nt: TGCGCCAGCAGCTTGGCGCGGGATTCACCCCTCCACTTT
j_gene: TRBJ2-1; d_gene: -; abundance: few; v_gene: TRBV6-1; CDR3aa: CASISGPEQFF; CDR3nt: TGTGCCAGCATTTCGGGGCCTGAGCAGTTCTTC
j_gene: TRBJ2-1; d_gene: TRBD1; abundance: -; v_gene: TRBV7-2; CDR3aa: CASSLVGTASSYNEQFF; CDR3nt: TGTGCCAGCAGCTTAGTTGGGACAGCCAGCTCCTACAATGAGCAGTTCTTC
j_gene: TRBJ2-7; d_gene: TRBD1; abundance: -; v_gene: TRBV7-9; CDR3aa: CASSETGGPSYEQYF; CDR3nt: TGTGCCAGCAGCGAGACAGGGGGACCCTCCTACGAGCAGTACTTC
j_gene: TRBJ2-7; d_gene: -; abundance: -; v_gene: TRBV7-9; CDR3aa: CASSFLYEQYF; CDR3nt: TGTGCCAGCAGCTTCCTCTACGAGCAGTACTTC